This note documents a single TCR beta chain sequence. Its antigen remains unknown. The data belong to a study of PD-1 blockade in classical Hodgkin lymphoma. Libraries were prepared by immunoSEQ multiplex PCR; TCRdb keeps only in-frame clonotypes and omits some of them. The sample has around 31,000 clones, 70% to 80% seen once. V was cut by 2 bases and J by 0 bases, with 14 bases left in between. The germline V gene encodes CDR1 MDHEN and CDR2 SYDVKM. The CDR3 contains 17 residues. Each patient's relapse followed autologous stem cell transplantation, and brentuximab vedotin exposure varied. The study, taken as a whole, reports: Exclusion was the outcome for patients who began nivolumab under 1 year after ASCT. Possibly reflecting disease activity or prior therapy, repertoire differences have causes that remain undefined. There was a significant rise in CD4+ TCR diversity by C4D1, with no such rise for CD8+. Similar baseline diversity was found in complete responders and newly diagnosed patients.

This chain links TRBV28 with TRBJ1-3; D gene unclear. Sequencing was performed on peripheral blood mononuclear cells (PBMCs), taken before the second cycle of nivolumab. This receptor was identified in a human donor with classical Hodgkin lymphoma. The CDR3 protein is CASSLITDYYSGNTIYF. The CDR3, as DNA: TGTGCCAGCAGTTTAATCACGGATTACTACTCTGGAAACACCATATATTTT.